This T cell receptor (beta chain) was observed in a study of T cells in Graves' hyperthyroidism and ophthalmopathy. TCR beta CDR3 sequences were amplified from RNA transcripts. In the first-round RT-PCR of the TCR CDR3, the HTBI primer set was used. TCRdb re-called the multiplex PCR reads with MiXCR, one entry per CDR3 protein. This sample has over 700,000 distinct CDR3 sequences; around 39% occur once, and the top ten carry more than 7%. This clonotype was detected many times. CDR3 length: 14 residues. Germline V CDR1 and CDR2: SQVTM, ANQGSEA. V lost 2 bases and J lost 1, with 11 bases in between. Used for diagnoses were clinical symptoms, serum thyroxine and TRAb, thyroid ultrasound and orbital computed tomography.

Sequenced input: blood. The chain recombines TRBV29-1 with TRBJ1-2; weak D call: TRBD1 (5 bases). This clonotype originated in a man between 18 and 29 years old with Graves' hyperthyroidism. The CDR3 is CSVELTDSNYGYTF. CDR3 DNA: TGCAGCGTTGAATTGACAGACAGTAACTATGGCTACACCTTC.